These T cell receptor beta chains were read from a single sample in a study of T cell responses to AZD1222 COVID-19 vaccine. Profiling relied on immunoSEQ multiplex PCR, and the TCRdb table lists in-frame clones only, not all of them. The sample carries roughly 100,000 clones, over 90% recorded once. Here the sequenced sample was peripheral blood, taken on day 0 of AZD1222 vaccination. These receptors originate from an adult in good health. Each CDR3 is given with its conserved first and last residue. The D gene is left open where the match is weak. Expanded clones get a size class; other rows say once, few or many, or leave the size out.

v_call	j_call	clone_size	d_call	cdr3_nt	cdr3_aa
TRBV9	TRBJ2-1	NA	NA	TGTGCCAGCAGCCCCTGGGCAAACAATGAGCAGTTCTTC	CASSPWANNEQFF
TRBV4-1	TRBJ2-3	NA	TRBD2	TGCGCCAGCAGCCGGCTAGCGGGAGTGGATACGCAGTATTTT	CASSRLAGVDTQYF
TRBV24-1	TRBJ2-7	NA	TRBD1	TGTGCCACCAGTGATACGGCAACCGGGACAGGGACCCACGAGCAGTACTTC	CATSDTATGTGTHEQYF
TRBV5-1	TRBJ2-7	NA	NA	TGCGCCAGCAGCTTCAGTTCCTACGAGCAGTACTTC	CASSFSSYEQYF
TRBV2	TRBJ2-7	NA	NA	TGTGCCAGCTCAGTCGGGAAACCGAGCACGTACTTC	CASSVGKPSTYF
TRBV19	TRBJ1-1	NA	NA	TGTGCCAGCAAAAGACAGCAAGCTTTCTTT	CASKRQQAFF
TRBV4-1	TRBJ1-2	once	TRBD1	TGCGCCAGCAGCCAAGTCGACAGGGCCTATGGCTACACCTTC	CASSQVDRAYGYTF
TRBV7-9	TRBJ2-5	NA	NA	TGTGCCAGCAGCCTCCGTAAGACGGACTTTCGGCGGGGAGAGACCCAGTACTTC	CASSLRKTDFRRGETQYF
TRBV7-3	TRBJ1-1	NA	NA	TGTGCCAGCAGCTCCTATATGGGGACTGAAGCTTTCTTT	CASSSYMGTEAFF
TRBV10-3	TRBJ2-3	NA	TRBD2	TGTGCCATCAGTGAGCCGAGTAAAGCGGGAGGGACAGATACGCAGTATTTT	CAISEPSKAGGTDTQYF
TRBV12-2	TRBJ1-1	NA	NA	TGTGCAAGTCGCTTAGACAGGAGGAGTCTGAACACTGAAGCTTTCTTT	CASRLDRRSLNTEAFF
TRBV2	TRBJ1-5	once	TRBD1	TGTGCCAGCAGACTTGACAGGGTTGGGAATCAGCCCCAGCATTTT	CASRLDRVGNQPQHF
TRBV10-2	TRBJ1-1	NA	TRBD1	TGCGCCAGCAGGACAGGGGTAGGAACTGAAGCTTTCTTT	CASRTGVGTEAFF
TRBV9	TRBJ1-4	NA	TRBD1	TGTGCCAGCAGCGGCCGCGCACAGGGGAGGGATGAAAAACTGTTTTTT	CASSGRAQGRDEKLFF
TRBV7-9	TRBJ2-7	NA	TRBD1	TGTGCCAGCAGCTTAGAAGGGACAGGGGAAGAGGTGCCGTACTTC	CASSLEGTGEEVPYF
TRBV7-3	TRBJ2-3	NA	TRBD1	TGTGCCAGCAGCTCCTTGGCCCCGGGACAGGGTACAGATACGCAGTATTTT	CASSSLAPGQGTDTQYF
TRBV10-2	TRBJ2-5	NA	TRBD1	TGCGCCAGCTGTGGGGTAGGACGACAGGGGGCGCCCCCCCACGAGACCCAGTACTTC	CASCGVGRQGAPPHETQYF
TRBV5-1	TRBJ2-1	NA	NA	TGCGCCAGCAGCTTTTCTCATGAGCAGTTCTTC	CASSFSHEQFF
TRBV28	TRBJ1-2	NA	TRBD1	TGTGCCAGTGGGACAGGGGGCAAAAGTGGCTACACCTTC	CASGTGGKSGYTF
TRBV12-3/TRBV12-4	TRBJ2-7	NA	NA	TGTGCCAGCAGTTCGCGCGGGGAGCAGTACTTC	CASSSRGEQYF
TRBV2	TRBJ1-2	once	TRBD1	TGTGCCAGCAGACCCGGGACAGTGGTTTATGGCTACACCTTC	CASRPGTVVYGYTF
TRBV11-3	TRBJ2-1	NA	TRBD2	TGTGCCAGCAGCCGACCCTGGGGTCGGACTAGCAGCAATGAGCAGTTCTTC	CASSRPWGRTSSNEQFF
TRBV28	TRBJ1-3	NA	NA	TGTGCCAGCAGTTTTCCAGGCCGCTCTGGAAACACCATATATTTT	CASSFPGRSGNTIYF
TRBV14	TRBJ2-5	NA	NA	TGTGCCAGCAGCCAAGATCTATACGGGCCCGTAGAGACCCAGTACTTC	CASSQDLYGPVETQYF
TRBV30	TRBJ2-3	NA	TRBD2	TGTGCCTCCGGACTAGCGGGAGGATACAGCACAGATACGCAGTATTTT	CASGLAGGYSTDTQYF
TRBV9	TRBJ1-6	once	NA	TGTGCCACCCAGGATGGGGAGGAGTCGGAGAGTCATTCACCCCTCCACTTT	CATQDGEESESHSPLHF
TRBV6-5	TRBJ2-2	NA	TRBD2	TGTGCCAGCAGTTACTCGAGGACTAGCGGCACCGGGGAGCTGTTTTTT	CASSYSRTSGTGELFF
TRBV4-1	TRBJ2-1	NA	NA	TGCGCCAGCAGCCAGGAGGGGGGGTACAATGAGCAGTTCTTC	CASSQEGGYNEQFF
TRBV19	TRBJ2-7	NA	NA	TGTGCCAGTAGTATCGCCACAGGTACGATGCAGGCCTACGAGCAGTACTTC	CASSIATGTMQAYEQYF
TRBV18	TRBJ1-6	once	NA	TGTGCCAGCTCACGGGACACAGCCACTAATTCACCCCTCCACTTT	CASSRDTATNSPLHF
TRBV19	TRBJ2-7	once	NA	TGTGCCAGTAGTCGAGTGACCGGGAGCTCCTACGAGCAGTACTTC	CASSRVTGSSYEQYF
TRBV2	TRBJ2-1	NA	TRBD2	TGTGCCAGCACCTCCGGGACTAGCAGGTACAATGAGCAGTTCTTC	CASTSGTSRYNEQFF
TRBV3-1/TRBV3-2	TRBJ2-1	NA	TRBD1	TGTGCCAGCAGCGCGACCGGGACAGGGTTTCACAATGAGCAGTTCTTC	CASSATGTGFHNEQFF
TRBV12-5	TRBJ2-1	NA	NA	TGTGCTAGTGGTAGCCCGCGCAGGGGGACTATCAATGAGCAGTTCTTC	CASGSPRRGTINEQFF
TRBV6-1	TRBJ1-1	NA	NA	TGTGCCAGCAGTGAAAGATGGGGGAGGGAAGCTTTCTTT	CASSERWGREAFF
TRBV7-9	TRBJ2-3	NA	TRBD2	TGTGCCAGCAGCCCGATAGCGGGCGCAGATACGCAGTATTTT	CASSPIAGADTQYF
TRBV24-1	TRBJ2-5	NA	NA	TGTGCCACCAGTGATTTGCTCGGAGAGACCCAGTACTTC	CATSDLLGETQYF
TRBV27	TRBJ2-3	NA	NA	TGTGCCAGCACGGACTTGTCTAGCACAGATACGCAGTATTTT	CASTDLSSTDTQYF
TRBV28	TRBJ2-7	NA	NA	TGTGCCAGCAGATCGGGAGCGGCAAACTACGAGCAGTACTTC	CASRSGAANYEQYF
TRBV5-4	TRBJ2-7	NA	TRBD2	TGTGCCAGCAGCCCGGGACTAGCGGGTCCCGAGCAGTACTTC	CASSPGLAGPEQYF
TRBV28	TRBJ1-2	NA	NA	TGTGCCAGCAGTTTATCAAATAATAAGGGGGGCTACACCTTC	CASSLSNNKGGYTF
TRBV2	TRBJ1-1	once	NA	TGTGCCAGCAGTCAGGACAGTCGGAACACTGAAGCTTTCTTT	CASSQDSRNTEAFF
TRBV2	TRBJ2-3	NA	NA	TGTGCCAGCAGTCCCCCCCGGGGCGGGGCTAGCACAGATACGCAGTATTTT	CASSPPRGGASTDTQYF
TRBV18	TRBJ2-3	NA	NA	TGTGCCAGCTCAGGGCCTCAGGACTCTCGTCAGTATTTT	CASSGPQDSRQYF
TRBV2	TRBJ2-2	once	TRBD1	TGTGCCAGCACCCCTGGAGGGACAGGGGGCTATACCGGGGAGCTGTTTTTT	CASTPGGTGGYTGELFF
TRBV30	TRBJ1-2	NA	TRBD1	TGTGCCTGGAGTGAAGGGACAGTCCGTGGCTACACCTTC	CAWSEGTVRGYTF
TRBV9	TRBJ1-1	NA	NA	TGTGCCAGCAGCGTAGGGGGTACGGCTGAAGCTTTCTTT	CASSVGGTAEAFF
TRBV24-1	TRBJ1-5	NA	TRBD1	TGTGCCACCAGTGATAATTCCCAGGGGGCTCAGCCCCAGCATTTT	CATSDNSQGAQPQHF
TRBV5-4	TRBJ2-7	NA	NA	TGTGCCAGCAGCTTGGGGGGGGAAGGGACCTACGAGCAGTACTTC	CASSLGGEGTYEQYF
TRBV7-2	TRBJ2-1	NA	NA	TGTGCCAGCAGCAATTACCAGGGTGGCAATGAGCAGTTCTTC	CASSNYQGGNEQFF
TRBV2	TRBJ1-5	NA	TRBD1	TGTGCCAGCAGTGAAGCGCGCGGACAGGGATACAATCAGCCCCAGCATTTT	CASSEARGQGYNQPQHF
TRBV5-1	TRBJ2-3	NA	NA	TGCGCCAGCAGCTTGGTCAGGCCCCCAGATACGCAGTATTTT	CASSLVRPPDTQYF
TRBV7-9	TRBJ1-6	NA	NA	TGTGCCAGCAGCTTGCTGCGGAATTCACCCCTCCACTTT	CASSLLRNSPLHF
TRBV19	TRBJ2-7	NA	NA	TGTGCCAGTAGTATAGGGGCAGGAACCTACGAGCAGTACTTC	CASSIGAGTYEQYF
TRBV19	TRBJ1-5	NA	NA	TGTGCCAGTAATGATGGTATGCTTAGCAATCAGCCCCAGCATTTT	CASNDGMLSNQPQHF
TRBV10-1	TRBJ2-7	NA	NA	TGCGCCAGCAGCGCCGGAGGGGGGGCCAGTCAGCAGTACTTC	CASSAGGGASQQYF
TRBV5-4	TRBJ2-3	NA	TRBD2	TGTGCCAGCTCCTTGGGGACTAGGTCTAGCACAGATACGCAGTATTTT	CASSLGTRSSTDTQYF
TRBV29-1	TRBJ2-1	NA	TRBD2	TGCAGCGTTGAAGGTGCAGGGAGGGCCATGGACAATGAGCAGTTCTTC	CSVEGAGRAMDNEQFF